This T cell receptor (beta chain) emerged from a study of sequential checkpoint blockade in melanoma. About the study: Arm A got nivolumab then ipilimumab; arm B the reverse, 1:1. Twenty-two patients had tumor biopsies before treatment and at week 13. General study findings and limits: Pretreatment TIL clonality tracked with response in the nivolumab-first arm.

To note about this clone: What it binds is not known.

Treatment in this sample: randomized to nivolumab then ipilimumab (arm A) or the reverse (arm B). Using immunoSEQ multiplex PCR, the repertoire was profiled, and TCRdb retains in-frame clones only, with some absent. The repertoire holds roughly 8,400 clones, with roughly 24% as singletons. Sample: tumor tissue (inferred from file names), taken from a patient given nivolumab and ipilimumab in sequence. This clonotype originated in a human donor with melanoma.

The CDR3 coding sequence is TGTGCCAGCAGTTACTTACTAGCGGGGGGGGATACGCAGTATTTT. Amino acid sequence: CASSYLLAGGDTQYF. The chain recombines TRBV6-8 with TRBJ2-3; 13 nucleotides match TRBD2. Germline assignment: CDR1 MNHGY and CDR2 SAAAGT. This CDR3 has 15 residues. The J segment lost 6 bases and the V segment lost 1 base, leaving 1 base of the junction unmatched.